A selection of T cell receptor beta chains follows, all from one sample in a study of control samples from healthy donors and cancer patients. Only in-frame clones appear in the TCRdb table, and some are missing; sequencing was by immunoSEQ multiplex PCR. The data show about 120,000 clones, with about 83% seen just once and 9% to 14% held by the top ten. Sequencing was performed on blood. All receptors come from a man aged 25-45 years in good health. CDR3s include the opening cysteine and the closing phenylalanine or tryptophan. D genes are given only for firm matches. The size of a clone is reported for some rows only, either as once, few or many, or as a class for expanded clones.

v_gene,abundance,d_gene,j_gene,CDR3aa,CDR3nt
TRBV7-9,.,.,TRBJ2-3,CASSPSGTQYF,TGTGCCAGCAGCCCCAGTGGGACGCAGTATTTT
TRBV7-8,.,TRBD1,TRBJ2-7,CASSLTTYPGQGYEQYF,TGTGCCAGCAGCTTAACTACTTACCCGGGACAGGGGTACGAGCAGTACTTC
TRBV11-2,.,.,TRBJ2-5,CASSLGREETQYF,TGTGCCAGCAGTCTAGGGAGAGAAGAGACCCAGTACTTC
TRBV6-4,.,.,TRBJ2-2,CASSDSRIGGSGELFF,TGTGCCAGCAGTGACTCCCGGATTGGGGGCTCAGGGGAGCTGTTTTTT
TRBV12-3/TRBV12-4,.,TRBD2,TRBJ2-3,CASSREGTDTQYF,TGTGCCAGCAGTCGGGAGGGCACAGATACGCAGTATTTT
TRBV11-2,.,.,TRBJ1-2,CASSLYSGGHGYTF,TGTGCCAGCAGCTTATATTCCGGGGGACATGGCTACACCTTC
TRBV12-3/TRBV12-4,.,.,TRBJ1-1,CASSFTRNTEAFF,TGTGCCAGCAGTTTTACAAGAAACACTGAAGCTTTCTTT
TRBV5-4,once,TRBD2,TRBJ2-5,CASSSGTGETQYF,TGTGCCAGCAGCAGCGGGACTGGAGAGACCCAGTACTTC
TRBV5-1,.,.,TRBJ2-6,CASSLGQDSGANVLTF,TGCGCCAGCAGCTTGGGACAGGACTCTGGGGCCAACGTCCTGACTTTC
TRBV5-8,.,TRBD1,TRBJ2-7,CASSLAGTGPYEQYF,TGTGCCAGCAGCTTGGCCGGGACAGGGCCATACGAGCAGTACTTC
TRBV5-6,.,.,TRBJ1-5,CASSTGQQAQPQHF,TGTGCCAGCAGCACCGGACAGCAGGCCCAGCCCCAGCATTTT
TRBV2,once,.,TRBJ2-5,CASSEQGWETQYF,TGTGCCAGCAGTGAGCAGGGGTGGGAGACCCAGTACTTC
TRBV18,.,TRBD1,TRBJ1-2,CASSPPGQVLYGYTF,TGTGCCAGCTCACCACCCGGACAGGTGCTCTATGGCTACACCTTC
TRBV5-1,.,TRBD1,TRBJ2-7,CASSLYRGNEQYF,TGCGCCAGCAGCCTTTACAGGGGTAACGAGCAGTACTTC
TRBV11-2,many,TRBD1,TRBJ2-2,CASSVGQRTGELFF,TGTGCCAGCAGCGTGGGACAGAGAACCGGGGAGCTGTTTTTT
TRBV27,.,.,TRBJ1-2,CASSLSRDTYGYTF,TGTGCCAGCAGTTTATCGAGGGACACATATGGCTACACCTTC
TRBV12-3/TRBV12-4,.,TRBD1,TRBJ1-1,CASNRGGAEAFF,TGTGCCAGCAACAGGGGAGGGGCTGAAGCTTTCTTT
TRBV3-1/TRBV3-2,.,.,TRBJ1-2,CASSPTTGGYTF,TGTGCCAGCAGCCCCACGACTGGAGGCTACACCTTC
TRBV2,few,TRBD1,TRBJ1-4,CATQRDSNEKLFF,TGTGCCACCCAGAGGGACAGTAATGAAAAACTGTTTTTT
TRBV15,.,TRBD1,TRBJ2-3,CATSRSRGRADTQYF,TGTGCCACCAGCCGAAGCAGGGGGCGGGCAGATACGCAGTATTTT
TRBV30,.,.,TRBJ1-5,CAWKGSGNQPQHF,TGTGCCTGGAAGGGGAGCGGTAATCAGCCCCAGCATTTT
TRBV5-4,.,.,TRBJ1-3,CASSPASSGNTIYF,TGTGCCAGCTCTCCAGCTTCCTCTGGAAACACCATATATTTT
TRBV27,few,TRBD1,TRBJ1-2,CASSFRDRASFYGYTF,TGTGCCAGCAGTTTCCGGGACAGGGCCTCTTTCTATGGCTACACCTTC
TRBV30,.,.,TRBJ1-2,CAWSDSFNYGYTF,TGTGCCTGGAGTGACAGTTTTAACTATGGCTACACCTTC
TRBV5-8,.,.,TRBJ1-1,CASSLDRGGRDRPEAFF,TGTGCCAGCAGCTTGGATCGGGGGGGCAGGGATAGACCTGAAGCTTTCTTT
TRBV2,.,.,TRBJ1-4,CANSEWVGGGSPEKLFF,TGTGCCAACAGTGAATGGGTAGGAGGAGGGTCCCCTGAAAAACTGTTTTTT
TRBV30,.,.,TRBJ1-2,CAWSSAGAGDNYGYTF,TGTGCCTGGAGTTCAGCAGGGGCAGGAGATAACTATGGCTACACCTTC